This TCR beta chain emerged from a study of metastatic and nonmetastatic thyroid tumors. Germline CDR1 and CDR2: LNHDA and SQIVND (reference sequence). Trimming cost V 7 bases and J 4 bases, with 14 bases left between them. The CDR3 extends over 14 amino acids. TCRdb reanalyzed the PCR reads via MiXCR. The sample shows some 25,000 clones, more than 20% of them seen only once. Each patient came to thyroid surgery without any prior treatment (of any kind). This clone occurred many times. The receptor comes from a male donor with papillary thyroid cancer or a benign thyroid nodule (not recorded which). Some clones in this sample may be carry-over from other donors' samples. V gene TRBV19 combines with J gene TRBJ2-1; D is perhaps TRBD2 (6 bases). Sequencing was carried out using blood. Written as DNA, the CDR3 is TGTGCCAGTACCCAGGGTGGAGGGTACAATGAGCAGTTCTTC. As protein: CASTQGGGYNEQFF.